This entry features one T cell receptor (beta chain) sequence. Its antigen remains unidentified. No base qualities exist here, and no much larger clone lies one base off it. This sample is drawn from a study of OX40 agonist ivuxolimab in advanced cancers. For the wider study: Ivuxolimab, which targeted the costimulatory receptor OX40 (CD134), was an agonistic, fully human IgG2 monoclonal antibody. The point of sequencing TCRbeta in the periphery was to test whether ivuxolimab changed TCR sequence diversity and drove clonal T-cell expansion. Three dose-escalation patients achieved partial responses, one with hepatocellular carcinoma and two with cutaneous melanoma. The dose-escalation cohort was about 83% male with a mean age of approximately 59 years, ranging from roughly 23 to 79. Of the approximately 50 patients in dose escalation, 19 had hepatocellular carcinoma, some 15 had melanoma, 9 had renal cell carcinoma and 9 had head and neck cancer. Intravenous ivuxolimab was administered to patients every 2 weeks at six dose levels: 0.01, 0.1, 0.3, 1.5, 3 and 10 mg/kg. Patients were allowed to have had prior anti-PD-1, anti-PD-L1 or anti-CTLA-4 therapy, and 40% to 45% of the dose-escalation patients had previously received checkpoint inhibitors. The paper describes the monotherapy dose-escalation part (N ≈ 50 patients) of the phase I trial of ivuxolimab.

The germline ends are 12 bases apart after V is trimmed by 5 bases and J by 3 bases. The CDR3 holds 14 amino acids from the cysteine to the phenylalanine. The CDR3 DNA has 42 bases and is translated from base 1. As encoded in the germline V gene (reference sequence), CDR1 is MNHEY while CDR2 is SMNVEV. Overall study results and their limits: At doses from 0.1 to 3.0 mg/kg, clonal expansion was seen in both CD4+ and CD8+ blood T cells between baseline and week 6. Partial responders in the 0.1-3.0 mg/kg groups had among the lowest normalized peripheral clonal expansion, especially among CD8+ T cells. After ivuxolimab, more expanded clones were found on average in CD8+ T cells than in CD4+ T cells. The antigen specificity of the clonally expanded peripheral T cells was not determined. Low levels of normalized T-cell clonal expansion were also seen in some patients who did not respond.

To sequence the TCRbeta CDR3 region, genomic DNA was isolated from the sorted cells. The immunoSEQ Assay was used to sequence the TCRbeta CDR3 regions. TCRdb retrieved this table from immuneACCESS and kept in-frame rearrangements only. Not all clones are present; in checked studies, unresolved V genes account for under half, and no reason is known for the remainder. This sample has 65,000 to 85,000 clones in its table, and around nine tenths of those were observed once. About 0.61% of the sample is taken by the ten largest. Patients with autoimmune disease history or receiving systemic immunosuppression were excluded from the trial. Peripheral blood for TCR sequencing was collected from all dose cohorts at baseline, on cycle 4 day 1, and on cycle 7 day 1. Samples were obtained from an open-label, multicenter, first-in-human phase I dose-escalation trial of ivuxolimab. The trial enrolled adults with locally advanced or metastatic head and neck squamous cell, hepatocellular, melanoma or renal cell carcinoma. Before TCR sequencing, CD4+ T cells and CD8+ T cells were sorted from peripheral blood as separate populations.

Sequencing used CD4+ or CD8+ T cells sorted from blood, obtained in a trial of the OX40 agonist ivuxolimab. Recombination connected TRBV27 to TRBJ2-3; no D gene can be assigned with confidence. The TCR comes from an adult with an advanced solid tumor such as melanoma, head and neck, liver or kidney cancer. The sequenced DNA: TGTGCCAGCAGTACATCCCAGGTAACAGATACGCAGTATTTT. Its translation is CASSTSQVTDTQYF.